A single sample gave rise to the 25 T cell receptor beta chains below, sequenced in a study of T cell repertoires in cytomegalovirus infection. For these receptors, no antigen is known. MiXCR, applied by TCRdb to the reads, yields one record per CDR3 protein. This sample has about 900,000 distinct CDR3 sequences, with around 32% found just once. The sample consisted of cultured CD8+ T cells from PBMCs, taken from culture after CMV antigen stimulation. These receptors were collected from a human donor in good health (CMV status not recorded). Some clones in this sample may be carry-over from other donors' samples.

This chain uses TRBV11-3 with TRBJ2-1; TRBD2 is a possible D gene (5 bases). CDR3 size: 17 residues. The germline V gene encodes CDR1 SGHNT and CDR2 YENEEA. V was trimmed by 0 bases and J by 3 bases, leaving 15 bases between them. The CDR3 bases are TGTGCCAGCAGCTTAGATTACTCGGGGTCCCACTACAATGAGCAGTTCTTC. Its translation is CASSLDYSGSHYNEQFF.

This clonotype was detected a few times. CDR3 sequence reads: CATSRVRGDEQYV. In DNA, the CDR3 is TGTGCCACCAGCAGAGTCAGGGGGGACGAGCAGTACGTC. The chain recombines TRBV15 with TRBJ2-7, with D possibly being TRBD1 (7 bases). CDR1 and CDR2 (germline): LNHNV, YYDKDF (reference sequence). The CDR3 spans 13 residues. V shed 1 base and J shed 5 bases, with 9 bases lying between them.

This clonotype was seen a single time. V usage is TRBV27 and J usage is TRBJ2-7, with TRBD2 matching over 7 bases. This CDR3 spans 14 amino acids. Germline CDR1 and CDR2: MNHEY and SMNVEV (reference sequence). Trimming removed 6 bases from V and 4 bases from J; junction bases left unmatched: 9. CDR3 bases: TGTGCCAGCAGGGCCGGGGGGTCCAAATACGAGCAGTACTTC. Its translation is CASRAGGSKYEQYF.

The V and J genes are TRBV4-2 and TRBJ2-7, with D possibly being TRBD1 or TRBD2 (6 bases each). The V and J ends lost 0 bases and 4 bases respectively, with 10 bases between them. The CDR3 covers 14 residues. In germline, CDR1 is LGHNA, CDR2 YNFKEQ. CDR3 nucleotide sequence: TGTGCCAGCAGCCAAGACACAGGGACTTACGAGCAGTACTTC. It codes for CASSQDTGTYEQYF.

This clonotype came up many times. CDR3 in amino acids: CASSLASGDYEQYF. In DNA form, the CDR3 reads TGTGCCAGCAGCTTAGCTAGCGGGGACTACGAGCAGTACTTC. The chain joins TRBV7-2 to TRBJ2-7; 8 nucleotides line up with TRBD2. Unmatched junction bases numbered 1, after V lost 0 bases and J lost 3 bases. CDR1 is SGHTA, CDR2 FQGNSA, per germline. The CDR3 has 14 residues.

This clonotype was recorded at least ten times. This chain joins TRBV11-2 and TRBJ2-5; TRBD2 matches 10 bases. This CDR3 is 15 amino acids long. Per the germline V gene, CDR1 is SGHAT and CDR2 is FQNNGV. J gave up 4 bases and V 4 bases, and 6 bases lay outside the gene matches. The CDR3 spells CASSWTSGAGETQYF. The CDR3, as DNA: TGTGCCAGCAGCTGGACTAGCGGCGCAGGAGAGACCCAGTACTTC.

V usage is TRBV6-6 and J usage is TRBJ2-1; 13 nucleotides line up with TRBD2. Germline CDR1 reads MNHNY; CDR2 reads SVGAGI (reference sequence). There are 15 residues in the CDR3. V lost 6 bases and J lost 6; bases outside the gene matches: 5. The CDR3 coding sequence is TGTGCCAGCAGGGAAACTAGCGGGGGGGTCAATGAGCAGTTCTTC. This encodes CASRETSGGVNEQFF.

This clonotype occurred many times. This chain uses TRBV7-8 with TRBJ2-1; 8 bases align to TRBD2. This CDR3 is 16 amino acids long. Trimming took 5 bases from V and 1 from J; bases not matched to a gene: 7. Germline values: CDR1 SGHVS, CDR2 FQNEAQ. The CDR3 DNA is TGTGCCAGCAGCCACCTAGCGGGCCCTTCCTACAATGAGCAGTTCTTC. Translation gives CASSHLAGPSYNEQFF.

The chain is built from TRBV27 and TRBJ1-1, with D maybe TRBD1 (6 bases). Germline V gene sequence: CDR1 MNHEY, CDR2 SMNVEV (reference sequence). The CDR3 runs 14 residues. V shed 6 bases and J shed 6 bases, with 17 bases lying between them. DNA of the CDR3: TGTGCCAGCAGGACCGGGACACCGTATGCTGAAGCTTTCTTT. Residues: CASRTGTPYAEAFF.

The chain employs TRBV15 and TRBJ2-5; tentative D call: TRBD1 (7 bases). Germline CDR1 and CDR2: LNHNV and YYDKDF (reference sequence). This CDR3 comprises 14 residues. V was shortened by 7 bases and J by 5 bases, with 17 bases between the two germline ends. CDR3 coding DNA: TGTGCCACCAACAGTATCCAGGGGGGTGAGACCCAGTACTTC. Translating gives CATNSIQGGETQYF.

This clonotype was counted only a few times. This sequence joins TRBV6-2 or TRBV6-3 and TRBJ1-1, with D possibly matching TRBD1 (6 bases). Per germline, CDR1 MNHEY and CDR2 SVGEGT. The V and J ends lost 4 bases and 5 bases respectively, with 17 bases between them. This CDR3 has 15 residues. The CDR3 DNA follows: TGTGCCAGCAGTTTACTAACAGGGATATGGACTGAAGCTTTCTTT. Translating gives CASSLLTGIWTEAFF.

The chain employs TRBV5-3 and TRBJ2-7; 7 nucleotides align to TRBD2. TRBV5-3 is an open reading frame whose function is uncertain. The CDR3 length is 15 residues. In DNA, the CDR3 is TGTGCCAGCAGCTGGGGCGGGAGTTCCCACTACGAGCAGTACGTC. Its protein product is CASSWGGSSHYEQYV.

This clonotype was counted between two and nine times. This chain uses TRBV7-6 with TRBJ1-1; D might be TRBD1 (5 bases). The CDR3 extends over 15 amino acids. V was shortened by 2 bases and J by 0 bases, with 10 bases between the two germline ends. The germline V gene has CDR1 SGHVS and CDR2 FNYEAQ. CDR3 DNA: TGTGCCAGCAGCTTAATAAGGGACTTGAACACTGAAGCTTTCTTT. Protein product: CASSLIRDLNTEAFF.

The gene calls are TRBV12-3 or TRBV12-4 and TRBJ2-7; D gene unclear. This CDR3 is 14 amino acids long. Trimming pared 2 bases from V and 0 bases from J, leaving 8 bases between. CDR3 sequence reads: CASSLRLFSYEQYF. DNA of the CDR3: TGTGCCAGCAGTTTACGACTTTTCTCCTACGAGCAGTACTTC.

CDR3 in amino acids: CASSQATVERTEAFF. The DNA of the CDR3 is TGCGCCAGCAGCCAAGCCACAGTAGAAAGAACCGAAGCTTTCTTT. The chain links TRBV4-1 to TRBJ1-1; unclear D gene. The length of the CDR3 is 15 residues. The germline V and J ends were trimmed by 1 base and 8 bases, with 17 bases remaining between them. Germline-derived CDR1 and CDR2 are MGHRA and YSYEKL.

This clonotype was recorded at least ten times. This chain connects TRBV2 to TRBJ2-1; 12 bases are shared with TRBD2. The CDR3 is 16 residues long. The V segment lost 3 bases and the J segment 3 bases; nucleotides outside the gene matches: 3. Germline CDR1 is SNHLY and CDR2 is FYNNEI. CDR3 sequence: CASSDVLAGGYNEQFF. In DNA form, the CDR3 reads TGTGCCAGCAGTGACGTACTAGCGGGGGGCTACAATGAGCAGTTCTTC.

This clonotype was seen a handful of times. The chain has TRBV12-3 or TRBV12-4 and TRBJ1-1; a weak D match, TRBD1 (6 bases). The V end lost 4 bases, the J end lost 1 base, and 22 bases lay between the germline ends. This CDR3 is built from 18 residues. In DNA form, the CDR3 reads TGTGCCAGCAGTTCTTCACCTCGACAGGATAGGACGAACACTGAAGCTTTCTTT. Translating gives CASSSSPRQDRTNTEAFF.

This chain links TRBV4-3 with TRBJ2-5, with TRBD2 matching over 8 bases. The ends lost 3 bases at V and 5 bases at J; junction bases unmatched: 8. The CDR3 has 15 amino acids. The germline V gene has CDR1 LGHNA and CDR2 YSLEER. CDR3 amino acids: CASSHGGGSSETQYF. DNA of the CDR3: TGCGCCAGCAGCCACGGGGGGGGGAGTTCTGAGACCCAGTACTTC.

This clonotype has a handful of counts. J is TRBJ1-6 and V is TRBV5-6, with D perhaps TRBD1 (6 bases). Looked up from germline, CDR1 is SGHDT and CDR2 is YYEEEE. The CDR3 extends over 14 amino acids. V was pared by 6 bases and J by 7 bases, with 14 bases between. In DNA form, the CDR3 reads TGTGCCAGCAACTCAGGGGATTGGAATTCACCCCTCCACTTT. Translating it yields CASNSGDWNSPLHF.

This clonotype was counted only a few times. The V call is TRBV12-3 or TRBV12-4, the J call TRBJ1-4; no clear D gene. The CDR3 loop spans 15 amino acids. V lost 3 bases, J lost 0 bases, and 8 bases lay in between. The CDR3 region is CASSFTVATNEKLFF. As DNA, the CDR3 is TGTGCCAGCAGTTTCACCGTAGCAACTAATGAAAAACTGTTTTTT.

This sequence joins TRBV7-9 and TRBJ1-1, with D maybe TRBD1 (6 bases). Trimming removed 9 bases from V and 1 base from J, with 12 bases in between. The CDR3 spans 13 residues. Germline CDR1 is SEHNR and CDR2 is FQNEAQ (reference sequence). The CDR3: CASPGVSNTEAFF. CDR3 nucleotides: TGTGCCAGTCCAGGGGTGTCGAACACTGAAGCTTTCTTT.

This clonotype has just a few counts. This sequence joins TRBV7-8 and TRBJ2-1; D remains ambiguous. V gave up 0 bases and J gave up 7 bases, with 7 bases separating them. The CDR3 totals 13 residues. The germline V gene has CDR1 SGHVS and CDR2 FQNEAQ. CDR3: CASSLAPFNEQFF. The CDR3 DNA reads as TGTGCCAGCAGCTTAGCCCCGTTTAATGAGCAGTTCTTC.

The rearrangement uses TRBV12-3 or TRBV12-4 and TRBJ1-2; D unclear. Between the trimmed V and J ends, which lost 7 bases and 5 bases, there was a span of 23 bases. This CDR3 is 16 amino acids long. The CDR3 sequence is CASIPGPMDFLYGYTF. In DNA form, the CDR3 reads TGTGCCAGCATCCCAGGCCCCATGGATTTCCTATATGGCTACACCTTC.

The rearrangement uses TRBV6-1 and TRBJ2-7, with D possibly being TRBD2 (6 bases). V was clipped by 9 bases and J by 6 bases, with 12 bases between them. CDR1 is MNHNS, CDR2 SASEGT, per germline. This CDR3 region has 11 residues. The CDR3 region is CASLIAAEQYF. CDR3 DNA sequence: TGTGCCAGTCTAATAGCGGCCGAGCAGTACTTC.

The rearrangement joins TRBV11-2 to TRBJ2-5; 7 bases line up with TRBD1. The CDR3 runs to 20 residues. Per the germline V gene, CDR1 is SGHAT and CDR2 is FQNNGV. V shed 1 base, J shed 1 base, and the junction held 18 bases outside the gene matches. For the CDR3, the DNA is TGTGCCAGCAGCTTAGTCTTAGGCACAGGGGACCATTTTCTCCAAGAGACCCAGTACTTC. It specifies CASSLVLGTGDHFLQETQYF.